These 17 T cell receptor beta chains originate from one sample sequenced in a study of CD8 T cells in Susac syndrome. After extraction with the RNeasy kit, about 0.45 to 1 ug of the RNA was reverse transcribed using random hexamers. TCRdb redid the calling of the immunoSEQ multiplex PCR reads with MiXCR, one entry per CDR3 protein. The table lists approximately 150,000 distinct CDR3 sequences, around 75% of them singletons. Sequenced input: CD8+ T cells from PBMCs. All receptors come from a human donor with multiple sclerosis.

The gene calls are TRBV4-1 and TRBJ2-1, with 7 bases lining up with TRBD1. The CDR3 extends over 16 amino acids. CDR1 is MGHRA and CDR2 is YSYEKL in the germline V gene. J lost 0 bases, V lost 3 bases, and 5 bases had no gene match. DNA of the CDR3: TGCGCCAGCAGCCACCCACAGGGGAGCTCCTACAATGAGCAGTTCTTC. Amino acid sequence: CASSHPQGSSYNEQFF.

This chain joins TRBV19 and TRBJ1-3; D unclear. The CDR3 has 14 residues. Germline values: CDR1 LNHDA, CDR2 SQIVND (reference sequence). The V end was cut by 3 bases, the J end by 1 base, with 7 bases between. CDR3 amino acids: CASSMRGSGNTIYF. The CDR3 coding sequence is TGTGCCAGTAGTATGCGAGGGTCTGGAAACACCATATATTTT.

The V gene is TRBV6-2 or TRBV6-3, the J gene TRBJ2-3, with D uncertain. The germline V gene has CDR1 MNHEY and CDR2 SVGEGT. V gave up 2 bases and J gave up 5 bases, with 14 bases separating them. The CDR3 is made up of 15 amino acids. CDR3 protein: CASSYGWGSGDTQYF. The DNA for the CDR3 is TGTGCCAGCAGTTACGGATGGGGTTCTGGAGATACGCAGTATTTT.

The rearrangement links TRBV5-6 to TRBJ2-7; the D gene is possibly TRBD1 (6 bases). The CDR3 is 16 residues long. The germline V gene encodes CDR1 SGHDT and CDR2 YYEEEE. The V gene lost 2 bases and the J gene lost 2 bases, with 17 bases spanning the gap. The CDR3 coding sequence is TGTGCCAGCAGCTTCTTACCGGGACATGACGCCTACGAGCAGTACTTC. It encodes CASSFLPGHDAYEQYF.

The V gene is TRBV5-1, the J gene TRBJ1-3; no definite D call. The CDR3 is made up of 11 amino acids. Trimming removed 6 bases from V and 4 bases from J, with 5 bases in between. CDR1 and CDR2 (germline): SGHRS, YFSETQ. DNA for the CDR3: TGCGCCAGCAAGGAGGGAAACACCATATATTTT. Its translation is CASKEGNTIYF.

The chain couples TRBV20-1 to TRBJ2-1; no clear D. Germline-derived CDR1 and CDR2 are DFQATT and SNEGSKA (reference sequence). Trimming shortened V by 3 bases and J by 5 bases, and 8 bases separated the two germline ends. The CDR3 contains 12 residues. The CDR3 sequence is CSARMTDNEQFF. CDR3 nucleotides: TGCAGTGCTAGGATGACGGACAATGAGCAGTTCTTC.

V and J are TRBV18 and TRBJ2-7; 8 nucleotides match TRBD1. CDR1 and CDR2 (germline): KGHSH, LQKENI. The CDR3 consists of 14 residues. V lost 3 bases and J lost 2; bases outside the gene matches: 3. CDR3 sequence reads: CASSPRGLPYEQYV. As DNA, the CDR3 is TGTGCCAGCTCACCCAGGGGGCTCCCCTACGAGCAGTACGTC.

The chain is built from TRBV20-1 and TRBJ2-1; 8 positions agree with TRBD2. V shed 0 bases, J shed 3 bases, and the junction held 10 bases outside the gene matches. The CDR3 sequence is 17 residues long. Germline values: CDR1 DFQATT, CDR2 SNEGSKA (reference sequence). The CDR3 loop is CSARDREGPIYYNEQFF. The DNA of the CDR3 is TGCAGTGCTAGAGATCGGGAGGGTCCGATCTACTACAATGAGCAGTTCTTC.

The rearrangement joins TRBV6-1 to TRBJ1-5; 7 bases fit TRBD1. Looked up from germline, CDR1 is MNHNS and CDR2 is SASEGT. CDR3 length: 16 residues. The V segment lost 2 bases and the J segment 2 bases; nucleotides outside the gene matches: 6. CDR3 loop: CASSEKVQGGNQPQHF. The CDR3 DNA reads as TGTGCCAGCAGTGAAAAAGTCCAGGGGGGCAATCAGCCCCAGCATTTT.

Written as DNA, the CDR3 is TGTGCCAGCAGTTTATTCCGATCTGGGGATGAGCAGTTCTTC. Translated, it gives CASSLFRSGDEQFF. V usage is TRBV28 and J usage is TRBJ2-1; no reliable D call. From germline, CDR1 is MDHEN and CDR2 SYDVKM. The V and J ends lost 1 base and 8 bases respectively, with 12 bases between them. CDR3 size: 14 residues. Filled out from reference TRBV28 and TRBJ2-1, the complete variable domain reads DVKVTQSSRYLVKRTGEKVFLECVQDMDHENMFWYRQDPGLGLRLIYFSYDVKMKEKGDIPEGYSVSREKKERFSLILESASTNQTSMYLCASSLFRSGDEQFFGPGTRLTVL.

The rearrangement links TRBV20-1 to TRBJ2-7; 7 nucleotides align to TRBD1. Germline CDR1 DFQATT, CDR2 SNEGSKA (reference sequence). CDR3 length: 14 residues. V shed 4 bases, J shed 5 bases, and the junction held 11 bases outside the gene matches. The CDR3 sequence: CSAIVDRDFNEQYF. The CDR3 nucleotides read TGCAGTGCTATCGTCGACAGGGATTTCAACGAGCAGTACTTC.

This chain links TRBV19 with TRBJ1-4; weak D call: TRBD1 (6 bases). This CDR3 region has 14 residues. With 3 bases removed from V and 7 bases from J, the gap between germline ends came to 12 bases. Germline V gene data show CDR1 as LNHDA and CDR2 as SQIVND (reference sequence). CDR3 sequence reads: CASSMTGPFEKLFF. In DNA, the CDR3 is TGTGCCAGTAGTATGACAGGCCCGTTTGAAAAACTGTTTTTT.

The chain uses TRBV6-5 and TRBJ1-1, with a tentative D call TRBD1 (5 bases). Germline CDR1 and CDR2: MNHEY and SVGAGI. V lost 5 bases and J 2 bases, leaving 15 bases between the germline ends. The CDR3 totals 15 residues. The CDR3 loop is CASSPTDIPNTEAFF. The CDR3 coding sequence is TGTGCCAGCAGTCCGACAGATATACCTAACACTGAAGCTTTCTTT.

The chain uses TRBV12-3 or TRBV12-4 and TRBJ1-5, with 9 bases aligning to TRBD1. This CDR3 contains 13 residues. V trimming: 8 bases; J trimming: 2 bases; junction bases outside the gene matches: 1. CDR3 nucleotides: TGTGCCAGCGGGGACAGGGGCAATCAGCCCCAGCATTTT. This gives the protein CASGDRGNQPQHF.

The chain recombines TRBV5-1 with TRBJ1-1; a weak D match, TRBD1 (5 bases). V was trimmed by 4 bases and J by 1 base, leaving 14 bases between them. Germline V gene data show CDR1 as SGHRS and CDR2 as YFSETQ. CDR3 length: 15 residues. The CDR3 is CASSPAGEGNTEAFF. The DNA of the CDR3 is TGCGCCAGCAGCCCGGCGGGGGAGGGGAACACTGAAGCTTTCTTT.

The chain joins TRBV19 to TRBJ2-1; tentatively, D is TRBD1 (5 bases). Trimming took off 7 bases at V and 0 bases at J, with 19 bases between the two ends. The CDR3 is 17 amino acids. Per the germline V gene, CDR1 is LNHDA and CDR2 is SQIVND (reference sequence). CDR3 in DNA: TGTGCCAGTATCCCCACGTGGGGCAAGAGCTCCTACAATGAGCAGTTCTTC. It encodes CASIPTWGKSSYNEQFF.

The rearrangement links TRBV7-2 to TRBJ2-1; 10 bases match TRBD1. Germline CDR1 SGHTA, CDR2 FQGNSA. The length of the CDR3 is 15 residues. Trimming took 4 bases from V and 4 from J; bases not matched to a gene: 4. The CDR3 nucleotides read TGTGCCAGCAGCTCGACAGGGGGCGCTTACAATGAGCAGTTCTTC. It encodes CASSSTGGAYNEQFF.